Sequencing of this T cell receptor (beta chain) was carried out in a study of identical twins. V shed 0 bases and J 8 bases; nucleotides not matched to a gene: 8. This CDR3 has 16 amino acids. Germline-derived CDR1 and CDR2 are SGHDN and FVKESK. A note on this clonotype: The antigen is undetermined.

Only healthy Caucasians were included as donors. Study-level points and caveats: The conclusions drew on cross-sectional statistical analysis instead of tracking the same donors.

Through template switching, a universal primer site was introduced, and the cDNA contained unique molecular identifiers. TCRdb reanalysed the 5' RACE reads using MiXCR and keeps one entry per CDR3 protein. The data contain 1.5 million to 2 million distinct CDR3 sequences, roughly 35% of them singletons. V gene TRBV14 combines with J gene TRBJ2-1, with 9 bases fitting TRBD2. The receptor was derived from a newborn girl in good health. The sequencing sample was made of cord blood. The CDR3: CASSQEYSGRIDEQFF. CDR3 nucleotide sequence: TGTGCCAGCAGCCAAGAATACAGCGGGAGGATTGATGAGCAGTTCTTC.